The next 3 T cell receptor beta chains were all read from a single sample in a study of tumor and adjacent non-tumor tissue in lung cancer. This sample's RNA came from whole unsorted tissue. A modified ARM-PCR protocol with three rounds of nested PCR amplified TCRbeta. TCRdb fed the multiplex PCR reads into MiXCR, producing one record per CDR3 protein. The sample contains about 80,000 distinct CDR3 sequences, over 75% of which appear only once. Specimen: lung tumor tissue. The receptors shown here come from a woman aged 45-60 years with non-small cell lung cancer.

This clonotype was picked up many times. The CDR3 protein is CASQGGRADYGYTF. CDR3 DNA: TGTGCCAGCCAAGGGGGTAGGGCTGACTATGGCTACACCTTC. The V and J genes are TRBV6-1 and TRBJ1-2; TRBD1 might be the D (6 bases). V lost 8 bases, J lost 3 bases, and 16 bases lay in between. CDR1 is MNHNS, CDR2 SASEGT, per germline. The CDR3 contains 14 residues.

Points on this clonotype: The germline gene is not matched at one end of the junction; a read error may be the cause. CDR3 amino acids: CDSSWGPGAYEQYF. The CDR3 nucleotides read TGTGACAGCAGCTGGGGCCCGGGAGCCTACGAGCAGTACTTC. J is TRBJ2-7 and V is TRBV11-2; TRBD2 is a possible D gene (6 bases). The CDR3 has 14 amino acids. Germline V gene sequence: CDR1 SGHAT, CDR2 FQNNGV.

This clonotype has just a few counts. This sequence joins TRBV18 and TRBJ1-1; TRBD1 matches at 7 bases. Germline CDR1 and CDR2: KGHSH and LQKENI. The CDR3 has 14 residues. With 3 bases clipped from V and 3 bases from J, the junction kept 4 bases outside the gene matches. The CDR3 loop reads CASSPGQADTEAFF. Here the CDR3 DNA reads TGTGCCAGCTCACCCGGACAGGCCGACACTGAAGCTTTCTTT.